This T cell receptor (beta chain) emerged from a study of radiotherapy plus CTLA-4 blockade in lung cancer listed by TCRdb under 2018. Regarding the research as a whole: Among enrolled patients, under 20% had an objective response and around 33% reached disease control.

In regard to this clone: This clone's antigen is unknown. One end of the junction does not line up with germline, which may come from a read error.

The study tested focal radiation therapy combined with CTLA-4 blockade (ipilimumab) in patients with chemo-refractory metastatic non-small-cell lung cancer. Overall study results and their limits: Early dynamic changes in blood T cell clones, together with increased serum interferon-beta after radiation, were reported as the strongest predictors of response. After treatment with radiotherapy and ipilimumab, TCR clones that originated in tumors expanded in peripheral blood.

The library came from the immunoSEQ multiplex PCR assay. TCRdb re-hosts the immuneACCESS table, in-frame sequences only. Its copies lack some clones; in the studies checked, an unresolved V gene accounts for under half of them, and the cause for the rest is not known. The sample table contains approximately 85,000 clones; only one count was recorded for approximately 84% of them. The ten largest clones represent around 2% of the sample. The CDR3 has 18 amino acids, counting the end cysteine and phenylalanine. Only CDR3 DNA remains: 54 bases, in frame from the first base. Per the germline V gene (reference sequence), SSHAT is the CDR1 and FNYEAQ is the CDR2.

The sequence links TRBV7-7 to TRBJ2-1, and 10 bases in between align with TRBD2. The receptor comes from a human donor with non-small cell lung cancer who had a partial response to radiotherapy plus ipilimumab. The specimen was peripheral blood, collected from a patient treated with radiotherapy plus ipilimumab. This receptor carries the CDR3 CASSLVSSGRPFYNEQFF. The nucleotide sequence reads TGTGCTAGCAGCTTAGTGAGTAGCGGGAGGCCCTTCTACAATGAGCAGTTCTTC.